This T cell receptor beta chain emerged from a study of blood T cell repertoires in COVID-19 (TCRdb year 2020). With regard to the full study: Samples from collaborators originated in the United States, Italy and Spain and spanned both the acute and convalescent phases of COVID-19. The dataset comprised deeply sampled blood TCRbeta repertoires from subjects exposed to, actively infected with, or recovered from COVID-19. The samples were drawn from the first 160 participants of the ongoing ImmuneRACE study and from more than 1,000 subjects provided by 6 global collaborators. A freely available public database, intended as a resource for researchers studying the immune response to SARS-CoV-2, is where the repertoires were released. HLA class I and class II types, where available, came from metadata supplied by the sample provider rather than from assay-based typing. The prospective study material was composed of cDNA or gDNA derived from T cells, B-cell-depleted T cells, or PBMCs. A de-identified subject ID, COVID-19 status, age in years and sex were almost always included in the sample metadata.

Findings and caveats that apply to the study as a whole: How much clinical and demographic metadata was included differed by source and by participant, and the metadata was provided uncurated.

The junction carries 15 bases between V and J, which are trimmed by 7 bases and 0 bases respectively. CDR1 is given as SNHLY and CDR2 as FYNNEI, both from the germline V gene. The CDR3, cysteine through phenylalanine, is 15 amino acids long. Here the CDR3 DNA is all that survives: 45 bases in frame from base 1. Concerning this clone itself: The target of this receptor is not known. One base away there is no much larger clone; base qualities are not given.

Another Seattle source contributed samples from volunteer blood donors who had recovered from COVID-19. Collaborating institutions collected whole blood in K2EDTA tubes following their own protocols. For TCRbeta analysis, collaborators shipped samples as frozen whole blood, isolated PBMCs, or DNA extracted from either of those sample types. The immunoSEQ Assay, a bias-controlled multiplex PCR, was used to amplify TCRbeta CDR3 regions from genomic DNA. Regarding the original processing steps: The number of nucleated cells in each sample was estimated from the amplification of reference gene primers within the assay. To quantify the absolute abundance of each unique TCRbeta CDR3 rearrangement, sequence reads were collapsed and filtered. Productive Simpson clonality was computed per sample as the square root of Simpson's diversity index over productive rearrangements. TCRdb re-hosts the immuneACCESS table, in-frame sequences only. Its copies lack some clones; in the studies checked, an unresolved V gene accounts for under half of them, and the cause for the rest is not known. Clonal size and the V and J genes are those of that table, whereas D and trimming came from the DNA. The sample table records about 170,000 clones; around 90% of these occur just once. Over 2% of the sample belongs to the ten largest clones.

The receptor's source is a man in his fifties or sixties who had recovered from COVID-19. The chain is made from TRBV2 and TRBJ1-1, with a weak D call of TRBD1 (5 bases match). The source material was peripheral blood. The sequenced DNA is TGTGCCAGCACCCCAGAGGCAGGGATGAACACTGAAGCTTTCTTT. Its translation is CASTPEAGMNTEAFF.